These 9 T cell receptor beta chains were all obtained from the same sample, sequenced in a study of blood T cell repertoires in COVID-19. Repertoires were generated with immunoSEQ multiplex PCR, while TCRdb's copy carries only in-frame clones and drops some. The sample lists 60,000 to 85,000 clones; 70% to 80% were seen once. Source material: peripheral blood. The receptors stem from a human donor in a cohort sampled during active COVID-19.

This clone came up once. This sequence joins TRBV6-2 or TRBV6-3 and TRBJ2-7; D is ambiguous. V was clipped by 2 bases and J by 3 bases, with 5 bases between them. This CDR3 has 12 residues. Germline values: CDR1 MNHEY, CDR2 SVGEGT. DNA of the CDR3: TGTGCCAGCAGTTACACCGGCTACGAGCAGTACGTC. Its protein product is CASSYTGYEQYV.

J is TRBJ2-3 and V is TRBV7-9; tentative D call: TRBD2 (5 bases). Trimming stripped 11 bases from V and 2 bases from J, with 17 bases between. This CDR3 comprises 14 residues. The germline V gene encodes CDR1 SEHNR and CDR2 FQNEAQ (reference sequence). The DNA for the CDR3 is TGTGCCCTCGCCCCGGGATCCAACACAGATACGCAGTATTTT. This sequence encodes CALAPGSNTDTQYF.

For the CDR3, the DNA is TGTGCCAGCAGCTTAGCGGGACAAGAAGCTTTCTTT. This sequence encodes CASSLAGQEAFF. This rearrangement joins TRBV11-2 to TRBJ1-1, with a tentative D call TRBD1 (6 bases). V was cut by 1 base and J by 8 bases, with 8 bases left in between. This CDR3 spans 12 amino acids. From germline, CDR1 is SGHAT and CDR2 FQNNGV.

The chain joins TRBV3-1 (or the pseudogene TRBV3-2) to TRBJ2-7; TRBD1 is a possible D gene (6 bases). V gave up 0 bases and J gave up 2 bases, with 14 bases separating them. This CDR3 comprises 16 residues. Germline V gene lookup returns CDR1 LGHDT and CDR2 YNNKEL (reference sequence). CDR3 nucleotide sequence: TGTGCCAGCAGCCAAGATCCCAGGGGAAAGACCTACGAGCAGTACTTC. Protein product: CASSQDPRGKTYEQYF.

The CDR3 loop reads CASSESGPGLAGGKFYNEQFF. For the CDR3, the DNA is TGCGCCAGCAGTGAGTCGGGTCCGGGACTAGCGGGAGGGAAATTCTACAATGAGCAGTTCTTC. This chain uses TRBV10-1 with TRBJ2-1; TRBD2 matches at 16 bases. This CDR3 has 21 amino acids. Unmatched junction bases numbered 11, after V lost 0 bases and J lost 3 bases. Germline V gives CDR1 WNHNN, CDR2 SYGVQD (reference sequence).

J is TRBJ1-4 and V is TRBV11-2, with D tentatively TRBD1 (5 bases). CDR3 length: 20 residues. Trimming shortened V by 0 bases and J by 0 bases, and 20 bases separated the two germline ends. Germline V gives CDR1 SGHAT, CDR2 FQNNGV. The CDR3 DNA follows: TGTGCCAGCAGCTTAGATATATCGCGACAGTTAGTTGCAACTAATGAAAAACTGTTTTTT. Amino acid sequence: CASSLDISRQLVATNEKLFF.

This rearrangement joins TRBV11-3 to TRBJ1-4; 12 bases are a match to TRBD1. In germline, CDR1 is SGHNT, CDR2 YENEEA. The CDR3 runs 17 residues. V was pared by 5 bases and J by 3 bases, with 7 bases of the junction left unmatched. CDR3: CASSPGTGGLSNEKLFF. The CDR3 nucleotides read TGTGCCAGCAGCCCCGGGACAGGGGGCCTTTCTAATGAAAAACTGTTTTTT. Looking up the rest from reference TRBV11-3 and TRBJ1-4 gives the full variable domain: EAGVVQSPRYKIIEKKQPVAFWCNPISGHNTLYWYLQNLGQGPELLIRYENEEAVDDSQLPKDRFSAERLKGVDSTLKIQPAELGDSAVYLCASSPGTGGLSNEKLFFGSGTQLSVL.

This clone was seen only a few times. The V call is TRBV7-9, the J call TRBJ2-1, with a tentative D call TRBD2 (7 bases). V dropped 5 bases and J dropped 7 bases, with 18 bases sitting between them. The CDR3 consists of 15 residues. Germline CDR1 and CDR2: SEHNR and FQNEAQ (reference sequence). The CDR3 reads CASSPLGGGKNEQFF. The CDR3 bases are TGTGCCAGCAGCCCCCTAGGCGGGGGCAAGAATGAGCAGTTCTTC.

This rearrangement joins TRBV19 to TRBJ2-3; 7 bases line up with TRBD1. V lost 2 bases to trimming and J lost 10 bases; unmatched junction nucleotides: 9. Per germline, CDR1 LNHDA and CDR2 SQIVND (reference sequence). This CDR3 has 14 amino acids. The CDR3 DNA sequence: TGTGCCAGTAGTATAAAAGGGGGCAGCGTTGCGCAGTATTTT. Protein: CASSIKGGSVAQYF.